These T cell receptor beta chains were read from a single sample in a study of T cells in Graves' hyperthyroidism and ophthalmopathy. Each CDR3 protein gets one entry after TCRdb re-called the multiplex PCR reads with MiXCR. The sample holds roughly 500,000 distinct CDR3 sequences, roughly 24% seen once. Sequencing input: blood. The receptors derive from a woman aged 30 to 39 with Graves' ophthalmopathy. Both conserved end residues are part of each CDR3. The D gene is left open where the match is weak. The size of a clone is reported for some rows only, either as once, few or many, or as a class for expanded clones.

j_call d_call clone_size cdr3_length v_call cdr3_aa cdr3_nt
TRBJ1-5 TRBD1 few 16 TRBV3-1 CASSQDYAGGNQPQHF TGTGCCAGCAGCCAAGATTATGCAGGGGGTAACCAGCCCCAGCATTTT
TRBJ2-7 - many 13 TRBV12-3/TRBV12-4 CASSFGRVYEQYF TGTGCCAGCAGTTTTGGCAGGGTCTACGAGCAGTACTTC
TRBJ1-5 - many 16 TRBV14 CASSQKVYGGNQPQHF TGTGCCAGCAGCCAAAAAGTCTACGGGGGCAATCAGCCCCAGCATTTT
TRBJ1-5 - many 14 TRBV7-9 CASSPDAAGQPQHF TGTGCCAGCAGCCCGGACGCAGCCGGGCAGCCCCAGCATTTT
TRBJ1-1 TRBD1 many 14 TRBV9 CASSVDAGGDEAFF TGTGCCAGCAGCGTAGATGCAGGGGGTGATGAAGCTTTCTTT
TRBJ2-7 - - 14 TRBV10-3 CAISSGPETYEQYF TGTGCCATCAGTTCCGGGCCGGAAACCTACGAGCAGTACTTC
TRBJ2-2 TRBD2 few 18 TRBV28 CASKWTSLGPSLSGELFF TGTGCCAGCAAATGGACTAGCCTCGGCCCTTCGCTGTCCGGGGAGCTGTTTTTT
TRBJ2-5 - many 14 TRBV3-1 CASSQDQIGETQYF TGTGCCAGCAGCCAAGATCAGATCGGGGAGACCCAGTACTTC
TRBJ2-6 TRBD1 many 17 TRBV6-5 CASSYDRGLSGANVLTF TGTGCCAGCAGTTACGACAGGGGTCTCTCTGGGGCCAACGTCCTGACTTTC
TRBJ2-3 - many 16 TRBV7-6 CASSLVSQGWSDTQYF TGTGCCAGCAGCTTAGTGTCGCAGGGCTGGAGTGATACGCAGTATTTT
TRBJ2-6 TRBD1 many 17 TRBV6-1 CASRTRWTGSGANVLTF TGTGCCAGCAGAACACGATGGACAGGGTCTGGGGCCAACGTCCTGACTTTC
TRBJ1-2 - once 13 TRBV28 CASRPGGFGGYTF TGTGCCAGCAGACCTGGGGGTTTTGGCGGCTACACCTTC
TRBJ1-6 - few 16 TRBV7-2 CASSLEGTGNYSPLHF TGTGCCAGCAGCTTAGAGGGGACCGGGAACTATTCACCCCTCCACTTT
TRBJ2-7 - once 14 TRBV7-8 CASSLSWETYEQYF TGTGCCAGCAGCTTAAGTTGGGAAACCTACGAGCAGTACTTC
TRBJ2-7 TRBD1 many 15 TRBV4-1 CASSQVRQGWDEQYF TGCGCCAGCAGCCAAGTGAGACAGGGGTGGGACGAGCAGTACTTC
TRBJ2-5 - - 13 TRBV20-1 CSATASELETQYF TGCAGTGCTACGGCTAGCGAGTTAGAGACCCAGTACTTC
TRBJ1-1 - - 15 TRBV19 CASSIVSVGSTEAFF TGTGCCAGTAGTATAGTCTCGGTCGGAAGCACTGAAGCTTTCTTT
TRBJ1-1 - many 12 TRBV19 CASSIPGQQAFF TGTGCCAGTAGTATACCAGGACAGCAAGCTTTCTTT
TRBJ1-2 - many 14 TRBV11-2 CASSFQQGSGGYTF TGTGCCAGCAGCTTCCAACAGGGTTCGGGAGGCTACACCTTC
TRBJ1-5 TRBD1 - 16 TRBV25-1 CASSEPPDRGGQPQHF TGTGCCAGCAGTGAACCGCCGGACAGGGGAGGTCAGCCCCAGCATTTT
TRBJ2-7 TRBD1 many 14 TRBV29-1 CSVGAETGVYEQYF TGCAGCGTTGGGGCCGAGACAGGGGTCTACGAGCAGTACTTC
TRBJ2-5 - many 13 TRBV6-1 CASRLTGSGTQYF TGTGCCAGCAGACTTACAGGATCAGGGACCCAGTACTTC
TRBJ2-7 TRBD2 many 14 TRBV19 CASRISGGTYEQYF TGTGCCAGTAGAATCAGCGGGGGGACCTACGAGCAGTACTTC
TRBJ2-5 - many 17 TRBV12-3/TRBV12-4 CASSLPSLVGGAETQYF TGTGCCAGCAGTTTGCCGAGCTTAGTGGGAGGAGCGGAGACCCAGTACTTC
TRBJ2-1 - few 15 TRBV6-5 CASTYLMGTPNEQFF TGTGCCAGCACTTACCTGATGGGGACCCCGAATGAGCAGTTCTTC
TRBJ2-7 - - 15 TRBV6-1 CASRSVGTVSYEQYF TGTGCCAGCAGATCAGTAGGGACTGTCTCCTACGAGCAGTACTTC
TRBJ2-7 - - 14 TRBV12-3/TRBV12-4 CASTRQGGTYEQYF TGTGCCAGCACCCGACAGGGAGGGACCTACGAGCAGTACTTC
TRBJ2-7 - few 14 TRBV6-1 CASSEISRGSEQYF TGTGCCAGCAGTGAAATTTCGAGGGGTAGCGAGCAGTACTTC
TRBJ2-5 - many 15 TRBV4-3 CASSQDFGGEETQYF TGCGCCAGCAGCCAAGATTTTGGGGGAGAAGAGACCCAGTACTTC
TRBJ1-5 - many 16 TRBV20-1 CSATARDTISNQPQHF TGCAGTGCAACCGCCCGGGACACTATTAGCAATCAGCCCCAGCATTTT
TRBJ2-7 TRBD2 many 15 TRBV6-2/TRBV6-3 CASTYGAGDGYEQYF TGTGCCAGCACTTACGGAGCGGGGGACGGGTACGAGCAGTACTTC
TRBJ2-4 TRBD1 - 14 TRBV15 CATSRWTGGNIQYF TGTGCCACCAGCCGATGGACAGGGGGAAACATTCAGTACTTC
TRBJ2-7 - many 15 TRBV9 CASSVGQTIDYEQYF TGTGCCAGCAGCGTAGGACAGACTATAGACTACGAGCAGTACTTC
TRBJ2-4 - few 12 TRBV11-3 CASSLAKNIQYF TGTGCCAGCAGCTTAGCCAAAAACATTCAGTACTTC
TRBJ2-2 - - 17 TRBV4-1 CASSQVNLGLGSGELFF TGCGCCAGCAGCCAAGTAAATCTCGGGCTTGGATCCGGGGAGCTGTTTTTT
TRBJ2-7 TRBD2 few 16 TRBV5-1 CASSLSGGAGPNEQYF TGCGCCAGCAGCTTGAGTGGCGGAGCGGGGCCGAACGAGCAGTACTTC
TRBJ1-2 - - 13 TRBV10-3 CAISGEPNYGYTF TGTGCCATCAGTGGGGAGCCCAACTATGGCTACACCTTC
TRBJ1-5 - few 15 TRBV4-1 CASSQVGEINQPQHF TGCGCCAGCAGCCAAGTTGGGGAGATCAATCAGCCCCAGCATTTT
TRBJ2-7 - many 14 TRBV30 CAWSVLLGAYEQYF TGTGCCTGGAGTGTACTACTCGGGGCCTACGAGCAGTACTTC
TRBJ1-1 TRBD1 many 14 TRBV29-1 CSVKGQGGSTEAFF TGCAGCGTGAAAGGACAGGGTGGGAGCACTGAAGCTTTCTTT
TRBJ2-7 - - 15 TRBV9 CASSVDGGPPREQYF TGTGCCAGCAGCGTAGATGGGGGCCCCCCTCGGGAGCAGTACTTC
TRBJ1-5 TRBD1 many 16 TRBV19 CASSIMLGTADQPQHF TGTGCCAGTAGTATAATGCTGGGGACAGCCGATCAGCCCCAGCATTTT
TRBJ1-1 - many 18 TRBV20-1 CSARGSIRGAGGMTEAFF TGCAGTGCTAGAGGGTCGATACGGGGGGCGGGGGGTATGACTGAAGCTTTCTTT
TRBJ1-5 TRBD1 - 14 TRBV12-3/TRBV12-4 CASSLRAGGQPQHF TGTGCCAGCAGTTTACGGGCAGGGGGTCAGCCCCAGCATTTT
TRBJ2-5 TRBD1 - 13 TRBV7-3 CASSFFPQGAQYF TGTGCCAGCAGCTTTTTTCCGCAGGGGGCCCAGTACTTC
TRBJ1-2 - many 15 TRBV27 CASSLRQPANYGYTF TGTGCCAGCAGTTTAAGGCAGCCAGCTAACTATGGCTACACCTTC
TRBJ1-1 - many 14 TRBV6-5 CASSYSMGDTEAFF TGTGCCAGCAGTTACTCGATGGGGGACACTGAAGCTTTCTTT
TRBJ1-1 - many 15 TRBV5-1 CASSLGGTANTEAFF TGCGCCAGCAGCTTGGGTGGGACGGCGAACACTGAAGCTTTCTTT
TRBJ2-3 - few 17 TRBV11-2 CASSPDELAHSADTQYF TGTGCCAGCAGCCCCGATGAACTGGCGCACAGCGCAGATACGCAGTATTTT
TRBJ1-2 - - 13 TRBV20-1 CSVTGRVGDGYTF TGCAGTGTCACAGGACGTGTGGGCGATGGCTACACCTTC